The text below deals with one T cell receptor (beta chain). Antigen: not known. A junction boundary mismatches the germline segment, possibly from a read error. Extraction also yielded germline DNA, while blood RNA was obtained from unsorted whole blood. Patients were chronically HBV-infected and treatment-naive. These data belong to a study of tumor-infiltrating lymphocytes in primary liver carcinoma. Study observations and caveats: Tumor top-250-clone fraction significantly exceeded that of blood (p = 0.039). Tumor-blood pairs (like tumor-adjacent pairs) overlapped less than tumor region pairs did. Unsorted bulk processing meant the study did not compare CD4+ and CD8+ repertoires.

The investigators made TCR beta cDNA from roughly 0.45 ug total RNA, using a constant-region primer. ARM-PCR was slightly modified, and three nested multiplex PCR rounds with it gave rise to the TCR beta libraries. Via MiXCR, TCRdb re-called the multiplex PCR reads, giving one row per CDR3 protein. The sample records more than 150,000 distinct CDR3 sequences, over 45% being singletons. Specimen: peripheral blood. This clonotype originated in a man in his forties with primary liver carcinoma and hepatitis B virus infection.

CDR3 sequence reads: CSVAYPNYGYTF. CDR3 sequence (DNA): TGCAGCGTTGCGTACCCCAACTATGGGTACACCTTC. This chain uses TRBV29-1 with TRBJ1-2; D not certain. Looked up from germline, CDR1 is SQVTM and CDR2 is ANQGSEA. There are 12 residues in the CDR3.